Sequencing of this T cell receptor (beta chain) was carried out in a study of cytomegalovirus exposure and HLA in healthy donors. Findings and limits, study-wide: V- and J-gene trimming in TCR beta was tied to a missense DCLRE1C variant by an analysis performed later.

This clone has more than one count but fewer than ten. Its antigen is still unknown. V was pared by 2 bases and J by 4 bases, with 11 bases between. Per germline, CDR1 SGHNT and CDR2 YENEEA. The CDR3 has 14 amino acids. 13 Jbeta primers and 60 Vbeta primers were used for the PCR. The data were produced by immunoSEQ multiplex PCR, yet TCRdb's version contains in-frame clones alone and is incomplete. The repertoire has some 60,000 clones, roughly 86% of them found once; the top ten carry roughly 1.4%. The J gene is TRBJ2-5, the V gene TRBV11-3; possible D gene TRBD2, 7 bases. The receptor comes from a man between 18 and 29 years old in good health and CMV-seronegative. The sequenced sample consisted of PBMCs. The CDR3 is CASSLLGGAETQYF. In DNA form, the CDR3 reads TGTGCCAGCAGCTTACTGGGGGGGGCAGAGACCCAGTACTTC.